This T cell receptor (beta chain) appears in the sequencing data of a study of blood T cell repertoires in COVID-19. Background on the study: There were acute and convalescent COVID-19 samples, and they came from the United States, Italy and Spain. Sample material is recorded as cDNA or gDNA derived from T cells, B-cell-depleted T cells, or PBMCs.

There are 13 residues in the CDR3. The ends were cut back, 2 bases at V and 5 bases at J, with 9 bases in the middle. Germline V gives CDR1 SEHNR, CDR2 FQNEAQ (reference sequence). How the authors handled the data: Estimated nucleated cell counts came from reference gene primer amplification. Clones were sequenced by immunoSEQ multiplex PCR, and TCRdb holds only the in-frame ones, with some missing. Clonal size and the V and J genes are those of that table, whereas D and trimming came from the DNA. The sample lists approximately 90,000 clones, approximately 83% occurring once. Sequences were obtained from peripheral blood. V usage is TRBV7-9 and J usage is TRBJ1-1, with D possibly matching TRBD1 (5 bases). This sequence originates from a man aged 55 to 70 with acute or convalescent COVID-19. The DNA for the CDR3 is TGTGCCAGCAGCTTACGGGGGTGGACTGAAGCTTTCTTT. Its protein product is CASSLRGWTEAFF. Full variable domain (rest looked up from reference TRBV7-9 and TRBJ1-1): DTGVSQNPRHKITKRGQNVTFRCDPISEHNRLYWYRQTLGQGPEFLTYFQNEAQLEKSRLLSDRFSAERPKGSFSTLEIQRTEQGDSAMYLCASSLRGWTEAFFGQGTRLTVV.